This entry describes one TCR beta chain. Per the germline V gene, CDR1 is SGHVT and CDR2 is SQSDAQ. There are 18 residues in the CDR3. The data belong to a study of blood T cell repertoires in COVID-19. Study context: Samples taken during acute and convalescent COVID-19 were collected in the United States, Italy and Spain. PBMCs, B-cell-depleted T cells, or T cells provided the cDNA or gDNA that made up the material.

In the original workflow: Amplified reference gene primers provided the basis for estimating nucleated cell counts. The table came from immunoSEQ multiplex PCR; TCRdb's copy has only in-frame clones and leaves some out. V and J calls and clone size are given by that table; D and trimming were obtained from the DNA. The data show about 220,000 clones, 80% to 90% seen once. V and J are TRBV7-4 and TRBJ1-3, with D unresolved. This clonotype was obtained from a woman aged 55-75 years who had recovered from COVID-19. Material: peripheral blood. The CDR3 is CVAIRPRDKIDSGNTIYF. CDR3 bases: TGTGTCGCCATTAGGCCCAGAGACAAAATAGACTCTGGAAACACCATATATTTT.